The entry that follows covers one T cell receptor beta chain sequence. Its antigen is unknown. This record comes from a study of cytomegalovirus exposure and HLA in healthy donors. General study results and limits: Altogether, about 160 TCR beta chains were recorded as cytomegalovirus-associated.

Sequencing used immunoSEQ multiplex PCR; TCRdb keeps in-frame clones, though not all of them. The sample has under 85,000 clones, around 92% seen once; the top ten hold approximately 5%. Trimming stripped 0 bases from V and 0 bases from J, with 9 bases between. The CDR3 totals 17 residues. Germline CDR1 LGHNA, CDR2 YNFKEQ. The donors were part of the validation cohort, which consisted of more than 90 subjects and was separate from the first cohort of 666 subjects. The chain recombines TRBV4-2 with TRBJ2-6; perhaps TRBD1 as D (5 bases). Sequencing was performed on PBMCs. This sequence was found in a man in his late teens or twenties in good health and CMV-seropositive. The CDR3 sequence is CASSQDDSSSGANVLTF. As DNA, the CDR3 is TGTGCCAGCAGCCAAGACGACAGTAGCTCTGGGGCCAACGTCCTGACTTTC.